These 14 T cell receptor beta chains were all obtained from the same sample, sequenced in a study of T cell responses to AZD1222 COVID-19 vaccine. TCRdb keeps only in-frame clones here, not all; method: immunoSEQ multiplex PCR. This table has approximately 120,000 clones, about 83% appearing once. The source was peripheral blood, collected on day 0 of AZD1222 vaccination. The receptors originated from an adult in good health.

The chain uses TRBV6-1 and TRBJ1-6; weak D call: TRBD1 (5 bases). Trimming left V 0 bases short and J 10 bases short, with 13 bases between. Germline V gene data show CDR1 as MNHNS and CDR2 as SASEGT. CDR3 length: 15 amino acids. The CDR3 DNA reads TGTGCCAGCAGTGAAGCAAGGAGGGGAAACTCACCCCTCCACTTT. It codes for CASSEARRGNSPLHF.

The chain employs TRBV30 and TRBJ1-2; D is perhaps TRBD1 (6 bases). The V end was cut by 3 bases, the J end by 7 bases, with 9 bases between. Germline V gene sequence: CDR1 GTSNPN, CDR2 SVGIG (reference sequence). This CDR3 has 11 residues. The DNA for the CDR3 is TGTGCCTGGAGGGGGGCTCCTGGCTACACCTTC. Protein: CAWRGAPGYTF.

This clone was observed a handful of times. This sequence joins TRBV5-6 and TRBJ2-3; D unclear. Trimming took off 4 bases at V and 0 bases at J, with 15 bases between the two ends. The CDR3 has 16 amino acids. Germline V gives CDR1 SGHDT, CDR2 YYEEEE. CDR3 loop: CASSRSRLDSTDTQYF. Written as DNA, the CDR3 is TGTGCCAGCAGCCGGAGTAGACTGGATAGCACAGATACGCAGTATTTT.

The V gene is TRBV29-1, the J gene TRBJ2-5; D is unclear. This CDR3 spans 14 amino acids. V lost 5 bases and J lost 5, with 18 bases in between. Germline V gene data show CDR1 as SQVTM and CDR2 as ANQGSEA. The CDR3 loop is CSVILSLARETQYF. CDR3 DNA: TGCAGCGTTATTCTATCCCTCGCGAGGGAGACCCAGTACTTC.

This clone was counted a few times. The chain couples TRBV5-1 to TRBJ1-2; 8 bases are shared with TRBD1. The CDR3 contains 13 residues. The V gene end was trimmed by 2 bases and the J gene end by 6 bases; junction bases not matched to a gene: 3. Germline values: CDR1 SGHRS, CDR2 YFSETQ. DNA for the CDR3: TGCGCCAGCAGCTTTGGACAGGGCGATGGCTACACCTTC. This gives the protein CASSFGQGDGYTF.

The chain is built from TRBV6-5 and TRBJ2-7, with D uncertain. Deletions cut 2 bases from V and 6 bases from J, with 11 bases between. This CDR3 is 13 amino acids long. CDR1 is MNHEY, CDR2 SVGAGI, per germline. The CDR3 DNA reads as TGTGCCAGCAGTTACAACTATCTCTCCGAGCAGTACTTC. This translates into CASSYNYLSEQYF.

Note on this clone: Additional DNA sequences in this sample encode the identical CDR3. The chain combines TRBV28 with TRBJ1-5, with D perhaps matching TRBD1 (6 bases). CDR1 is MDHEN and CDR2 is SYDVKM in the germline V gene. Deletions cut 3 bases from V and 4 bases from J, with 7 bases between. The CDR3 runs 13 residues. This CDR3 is CASSLQGNQPQHF. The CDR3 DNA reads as TGTGCCAGCAGTTTGCAGGGGAATCAGCCCCAGCATTTT.

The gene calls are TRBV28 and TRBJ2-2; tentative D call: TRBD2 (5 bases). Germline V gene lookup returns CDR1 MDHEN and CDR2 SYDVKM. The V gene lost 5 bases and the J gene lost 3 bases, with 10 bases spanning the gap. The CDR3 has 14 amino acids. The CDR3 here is CASSAGGDTGELFF. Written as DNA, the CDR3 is TGTGCCAGCAGTGCGGGTGGGGACACCGGGGAGCTGTTTTTT.

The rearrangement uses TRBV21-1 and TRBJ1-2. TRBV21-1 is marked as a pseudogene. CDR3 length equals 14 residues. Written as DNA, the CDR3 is TGTGCCAGCAGCAAATCCCGTTGTGGGTATGGCTACACCTTC. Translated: CASSKSRCGYGYTF.

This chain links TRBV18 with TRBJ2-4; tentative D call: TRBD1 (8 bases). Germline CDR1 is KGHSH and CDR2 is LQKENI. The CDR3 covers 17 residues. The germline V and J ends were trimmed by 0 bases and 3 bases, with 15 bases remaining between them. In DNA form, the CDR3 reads TGTGCCAGCTCACCACCTTCCGGGGGGACAGGCAAAAACATTCAGTACTTC. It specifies CASSPPSGGTGKNIQYF.

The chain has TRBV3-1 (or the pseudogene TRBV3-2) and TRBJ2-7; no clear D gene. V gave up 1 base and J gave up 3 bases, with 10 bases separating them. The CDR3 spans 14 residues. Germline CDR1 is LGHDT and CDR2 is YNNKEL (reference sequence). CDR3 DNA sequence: TGTGCCAGCAGCCAAGGGCATGCTAGCTACGAGCAGTACTTC. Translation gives CASSQGHASYEQYF.

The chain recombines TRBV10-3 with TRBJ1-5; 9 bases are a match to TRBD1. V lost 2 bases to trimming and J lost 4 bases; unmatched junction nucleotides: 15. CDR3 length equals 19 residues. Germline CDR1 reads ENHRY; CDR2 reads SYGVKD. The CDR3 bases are TGTGCCATCAGTGAGGCGAGAGGAAGGTTTGACAGGGGGAATCAGCCCCAGCATTTT. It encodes CAISEARGRFDRGNQPQHF.

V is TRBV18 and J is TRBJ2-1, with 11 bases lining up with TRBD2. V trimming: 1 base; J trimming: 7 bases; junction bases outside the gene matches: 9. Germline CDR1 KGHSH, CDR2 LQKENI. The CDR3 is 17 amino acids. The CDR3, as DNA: TGTGCCAGCTCACCACAAACTATTAGCGGGAGGGTTAATGAGCAGTTCTTC. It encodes CASSPQTISGRVNEQFF.

The CDR3 region is CASSSFGQSNYGYTF. The CDR3 DNA sequence: TGTGCCAGCAGCTCCTTCGGACAGTCTAACTATGGCTACACCTTC. This chain links TRBV7-9 with TRBJ1-2; weak D call: TRBD1 (6 bases). CDR1 SEHNR and CDR2 FQNEAQ come from the germline V gene (reference sequence). The V end lost 4 bases, the J end lost 0 bases, and 12 bases lay between the germline ends. This CDR3 is 15 amino acids long.